This T cell receptor (beta chain) is drawn from a study of T cell responses to AZD1222 COVID-19 vaccine. Regarding the study as a whole: The reported proportion of spike-specific TCRs targeting unmutated variant regions was nearly half. Seropositive at baseline were only five or six AZD1222 recipients. Spike-specific TCR depth and breadth grew after two AZD1222 doses. There were mostly white British donors and more females than males, and clonal diversity was possibly underestimated.

Sequenced by immunoSEQ multiplex PCR; TCRdb stores in-frame clones only, minus some. The sample holds approximately 90,000 clones, about 92% seen once. Worth noting for this clone: Its antigen is not known.

The germline V gene encodes CDR1 GTSNPN and CDR2 SVGIG (reference sequence). V was pared by 1 base and J by 0 bases, with 9 bases of the junction left unmatched. The CDR3 has 17 residues. This sequence was found in an adult in good health. The sample consisted of peripheral blood, taken on day 0 of AZD1222 vaccination. The chain combines TRBV30 with TRBJ1-2; TRBD1 agrees at 9 bases. CDR3 sequence (DNA): TGTGCCTGGAGTGAACCGGGACAGGGTCGAACTAACTATGGCTACACCTTC. Protein sequence: CAWSEPGQGRTNYGYTF.